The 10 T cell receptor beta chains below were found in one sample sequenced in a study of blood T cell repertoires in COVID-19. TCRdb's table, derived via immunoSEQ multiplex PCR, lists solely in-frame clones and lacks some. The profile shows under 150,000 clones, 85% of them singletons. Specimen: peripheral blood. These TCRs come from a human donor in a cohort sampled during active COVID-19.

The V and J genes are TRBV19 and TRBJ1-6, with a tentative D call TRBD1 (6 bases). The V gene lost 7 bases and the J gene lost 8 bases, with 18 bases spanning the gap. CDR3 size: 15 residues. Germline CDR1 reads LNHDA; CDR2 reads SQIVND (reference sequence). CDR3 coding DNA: TGTGCCAGTAACCCTGGGGCTGGGGGCCATTCACCCCTCCACTTT. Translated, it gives CASNPGAGGHSPLHF.

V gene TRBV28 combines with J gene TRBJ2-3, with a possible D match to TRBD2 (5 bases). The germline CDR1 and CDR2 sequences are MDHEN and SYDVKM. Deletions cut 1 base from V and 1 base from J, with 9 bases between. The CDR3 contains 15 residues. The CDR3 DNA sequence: TGTGCCAGCAGTTTATCCGGGATCCGCACAGATACGCAGTATTTT. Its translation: CASSLSGIRTDTQYF.

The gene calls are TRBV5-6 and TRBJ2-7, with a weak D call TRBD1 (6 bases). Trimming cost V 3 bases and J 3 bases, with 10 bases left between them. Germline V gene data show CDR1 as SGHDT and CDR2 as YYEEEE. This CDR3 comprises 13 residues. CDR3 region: CASSWAGVYEQYF. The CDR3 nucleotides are TGTGCCAGCAGCTGGGCAGGGGTCTACGAGCAGTACTTC.

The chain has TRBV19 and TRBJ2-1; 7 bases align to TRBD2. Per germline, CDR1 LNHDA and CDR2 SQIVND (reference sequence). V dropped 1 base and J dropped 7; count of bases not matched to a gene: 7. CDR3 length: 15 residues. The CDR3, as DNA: TGTGCCAGTAGTATAGGTACTAGCGCTACAAATGAGCAGTTCTTC. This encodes CASSIGTSATNEQFF.

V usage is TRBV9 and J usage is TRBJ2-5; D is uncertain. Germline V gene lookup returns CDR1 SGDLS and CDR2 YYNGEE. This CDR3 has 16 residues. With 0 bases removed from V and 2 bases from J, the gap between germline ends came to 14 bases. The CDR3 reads CASSVGAVDDQETQYF. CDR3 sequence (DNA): TGTGCCAGCAGCGTAGGGGCCGTCGACGATCAAGAGACCCAGTACTTC.

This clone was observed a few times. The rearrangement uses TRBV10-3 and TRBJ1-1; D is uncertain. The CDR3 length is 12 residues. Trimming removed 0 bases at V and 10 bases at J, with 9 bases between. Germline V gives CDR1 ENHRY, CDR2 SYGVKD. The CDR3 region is CAISESGDLAFF. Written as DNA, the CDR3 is TGTGCCATCAGTGAGTCGGGAGACCTAGCTTTCTTT.

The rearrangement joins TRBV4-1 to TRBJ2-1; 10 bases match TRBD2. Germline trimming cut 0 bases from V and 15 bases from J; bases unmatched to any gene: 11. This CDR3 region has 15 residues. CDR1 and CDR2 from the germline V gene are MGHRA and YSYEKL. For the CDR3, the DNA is TGCGCCAGCAGCCAAGATGGGAATAGCGGGGGGCGGGGGTTCTTC. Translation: CASSQDGNSGGRGFF.

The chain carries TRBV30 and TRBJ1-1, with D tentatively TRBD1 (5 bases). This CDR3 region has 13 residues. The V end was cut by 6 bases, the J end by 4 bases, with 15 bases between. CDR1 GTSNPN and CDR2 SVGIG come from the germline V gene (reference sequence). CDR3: CACRRASSTEAFF. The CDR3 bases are TGTGCCTGCCGCAGGGCTTCGAGCACTGAAGCTTTCTTT.

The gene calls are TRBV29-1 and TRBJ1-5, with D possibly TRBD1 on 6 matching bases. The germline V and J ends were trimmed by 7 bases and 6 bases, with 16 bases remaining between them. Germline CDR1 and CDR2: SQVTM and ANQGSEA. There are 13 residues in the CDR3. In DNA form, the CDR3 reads TGCAGCGCTGCCTACGGGGGGCGTCAGCCCCAGCATTTT. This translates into CSAAYGGRQPQHF.

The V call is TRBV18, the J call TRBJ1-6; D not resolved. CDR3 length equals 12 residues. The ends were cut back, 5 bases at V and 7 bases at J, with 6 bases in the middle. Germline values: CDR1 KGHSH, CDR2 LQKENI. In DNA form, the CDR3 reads TGTGCCAGCTCAGGCCCCAATTCACCCCTCCACTTT. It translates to CASSGPNSPLHF.